This T cell receptor (beta chain) was obtained from a study of response to subunit inactivated influenza vaccine listed by TCRdb under 2018. For context, the study as a whole: Deep quantitative T cell receptor repertoire profiling was used in the study to track responses to a trivalent subunit inactivated influenza vaccine.

The receptor library was made with RT-PCR. TCRdb shows the sequencer as Illumina HiSeq 2500. Using fastp at Q25 and MiXCR, TCRdb reprocessed the public reads and kept productive beta chains. For every CDR3 protein sequence, its rows merge into one entry that carries the most common genes and DNA. The sample table contains 550,000 to 600,000 distinct CDR3 sequences; only one count was recorded for approximately 12% of them. Approximately 10% of the sample belongs to the ten largest clones. This clonotype was picked up a small number of times. No antigen is known for it. No quality values exist for individual bases; no much larger clone is one base distant. The investigation overall reported the following: According to the authors, only a limited number of new T cells may be recruited by each seasonal influenza vaccination.

The germline V gene encodes CDR1 SEHNR and CDR2 FQNEAQ (reference sequence). The junction shows trimming of 1 base on V and 7 bases on J, and the gene matches do not reach 9 bases of it. The CDR3 covers 15 residues, taking in both the cysteine and the phenylalanine. The entry retains the CDR3 DNA only, 45 bases that are in frame from base 1. The rearrangement joined TRBV7-9 to TRBJ1-2, with 7 bases in between that match TRBD1. This TCR was sampled from a man in his fifties or sixties who received an inactivated influenza vaccine. Donor details come from another sample of the same person, matched by shared clones. Specimen: PBMCs from blood, collected on the day of vaccination. CDR3 protein: CASSLGGTEAGGYTF. The DNA reads TGTGCCAGCAGCTTAGGTGGGACAGAAGCTGGTGGCTACACCTTC.